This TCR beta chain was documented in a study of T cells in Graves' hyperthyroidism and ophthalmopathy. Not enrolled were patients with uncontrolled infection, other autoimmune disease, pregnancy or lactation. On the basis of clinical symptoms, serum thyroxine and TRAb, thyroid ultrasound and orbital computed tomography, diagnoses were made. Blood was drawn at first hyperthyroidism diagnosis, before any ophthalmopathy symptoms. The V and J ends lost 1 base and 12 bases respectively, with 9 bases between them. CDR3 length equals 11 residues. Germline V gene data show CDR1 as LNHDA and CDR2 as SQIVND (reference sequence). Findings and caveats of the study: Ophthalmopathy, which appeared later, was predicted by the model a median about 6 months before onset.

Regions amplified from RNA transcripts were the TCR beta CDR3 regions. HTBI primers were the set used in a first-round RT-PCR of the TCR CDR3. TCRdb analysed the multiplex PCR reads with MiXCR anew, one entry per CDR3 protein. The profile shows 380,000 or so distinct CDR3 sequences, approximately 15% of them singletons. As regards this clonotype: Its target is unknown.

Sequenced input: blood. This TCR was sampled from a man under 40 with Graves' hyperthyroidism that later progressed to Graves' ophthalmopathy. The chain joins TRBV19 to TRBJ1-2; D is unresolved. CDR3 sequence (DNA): TGTGCCAGTAGTATAGGCGGACTCAACACCTTC. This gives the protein CASSIGGLNTF.